Here is one TCR beta chain with its context. No antigen is known for it. The sample is drawn from a study of T cell responses to AZD1222 COVID-19 vaccine. The data were produced by immunoSEQ multiplex PCR, yet TCRdb's version contains in-frame clones alone and is incomplete. The repertoire has about 200,000 clones, almost 90% of them found once; the top ten carry around 8%. This CDR3 has 15 amino acids. Trimming removed 2 bases at V and 3 bases at J, with 11 bases between. Germline-derived CDR1 and CDR2 are KGHSH and LQKENI. Study observations and caveats: Baseline seropositivity occurred in only six or seven AZD1222 recipients. With dominance at 160-218 and 743-854, vaccine-associated CD4 TCRs spanned spike. The donors showed a predominance of white British ancestry and of females, with possible underestimation of clonal diversity. Spike-specific TCR breadth and depth were elevated following two AZD1222 doses.

The TCR was taken from an adult in good health. Sample: peripheral blood, taken on day 0 of AZD1222 vaccination. The V gene is TRBV18, the J gene TRBJ1-5; the D is unclear. The CDR3 DNA reads as TGTGCCAGCTCACCAGAACAGTTAGTCAATCAGCCCCAGCATTTT. This codes for CASSPEQLVNQPQHF.